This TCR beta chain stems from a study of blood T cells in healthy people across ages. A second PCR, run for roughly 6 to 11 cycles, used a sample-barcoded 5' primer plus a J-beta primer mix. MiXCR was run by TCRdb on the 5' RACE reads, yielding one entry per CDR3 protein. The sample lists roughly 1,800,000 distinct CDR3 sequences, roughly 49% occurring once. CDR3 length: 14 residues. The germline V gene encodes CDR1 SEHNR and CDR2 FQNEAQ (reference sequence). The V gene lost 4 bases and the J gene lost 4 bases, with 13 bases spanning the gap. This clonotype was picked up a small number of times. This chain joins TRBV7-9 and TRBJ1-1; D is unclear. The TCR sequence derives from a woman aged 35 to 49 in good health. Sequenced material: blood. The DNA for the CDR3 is TGTGCCAGCAGCTCCCGCCGGGCGGGCACTGAAGCTTTCTTT. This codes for CASSSRRAGTEAFF.